The 19 T cell receptor beta chains reported below all come from one sample, sequenced in a study of ipilimumab plus nivolumab after autologous stem cell transplantation. Using immunoSEQ multiplex PCR, the repertoire was profiled, and TCRdb retains in-frame clones only, with some absent. Seen here are about 23,000 clones, approximately 73% observed once, and the top ten hold roughly 25%. The sequences come from PBMCs, collected in a trial of ipilimumab plus nivolumab as post-transplant consolidation. The receptors stem from a male donor with diffuse large B-cell lymphoma.

By its share, this clone is large. The V and J genes are TRBV7-6 and TRBJ1-1; 7 nucleotides agree with TRBD1. V was pared by 6 bases and J by 3 bases, with 16 bases of the junction left unmatched. The germline gives CDR1 SGHVS, CDR2 FNYEAQ. The CDR3 runs 17 residues. CDR3 DNA sequence: TGTGCCAGCAGGGGACGGTCGGAGACAGGGAGTGACACTGAAGCTTTCTTT. The encoded protein is CASRGRSETGSDTEAFF.

In its sample, this clone is medium-sized. The V and J genes are TRBV5-1 and TRBJ2-7; 11 bases match TRBD1. V lost 3 bases and J lost 0; bases outside the gene matches: 2. The CDR3 totals 15 residues. The germline CDR1 and CDR2 sequences are SGHRS and YFSETQ. The CDR3 coding sequence is TGCGCCAGCAGCTGGGGGACAGGGGGCTCCTACGAGCAGTACTTC. This sequence encodes CASSWGTGGSYEQYF.

The rearrangement links TRBV9 to TRBJ2-1, with 11 nucleotides matching TRBD1. Germline CDR1 reads SGDLS; CDR2 reads YYNGEE. This CDR3 contains 20 residues. The V gene end was trimmed by 4 bases and the J gene end by 0 bases; junction bases not matched to a gene: 15. The CDR3 protein is CASSRSEGTGGFGSYNEQFF. The CDR3 DNA reads TGTGCCAGCAGCCGCAGCGAAGGGACAGGGGGATTCGGCTCCTACAATGAGCAGTTCTTC. The complete variable domain, with remaining parts taken from reference TRBV9 and TRBJ2-1, reads DSGVTQTPKHLITATGQRVTLRCSPRSGDLSVYWYQQSLDQGLQFLIQYYNGEERAKGNILERFSAQQFPDLHSELNLSSLELGDSALYFCASSRSEGTGGFGSYNEQFFGPGTRLTVL.

The chain couples TRBV6-1 to TRBJ2-1; no firm D call. This CDR3 region has 16 residues. The V and J ends lost 3 bases and 2 bases respectively, with 14 bases between them. CDR1 and CDR2 (germline): MNHNS, SASEGT. The CDR3 DNA reads TGTGCCAGCAGTGACGCCTTACATGGGACCTACAATGAGCAGTTCTTC. The encoded protein is CASSDALHGTYNEQFF.

V is TRBV30 and J is TRBJ2-1; a possible D gene is TRBD1 (7 bases). This CDR3 is built from 15 residues. V was trimmed by 5 bases and J by 3 bases, leaving 17 bases between them. Germline values: CDR1 GTSNPN, CDR2 SVGIG (reference sequence). The CDR3 spells CAWLTGAGLYNEQFF. CDR3 bases: TGTGCCTGGCTTACAGGGGCGGGGCTCTACAATGAGCAGTTCTTC. Complete variable domain (other parts from reference TRBV30 and TRBJ2-1): SQTIHQWPATLVQPVGSPLSLECTVEGTSNPNLYWYRQAAGRGLQLLFYSVGIGQISSEVPQNLSASRPQDRQFILSSKKLLLSDSGFYLCAWLTGAGLYNEQFFGPGTRLTVL.

The genes are TRBV5-1 and TRBJ2-6, with a possible D match to TRBD1 (6 bases). Trimming took off 1 base at V and 4 bases at J, with 9 bases between the two ends. In germline, CDR1 is SGHRS, CDR2 YFSETQ. This CDR3 spans 15 amino acids. DNA of the CDR3: TGCGCCAGCAGCTTGACAGGGACCGGGGCCAACGTCCTGACTTTC. This codes for CASSLTGTGANVLTF.

This clone is classed as medium-sized. The chain recombines TRBV7-6 with TRBJ1-2; possible D gene TRBD1, 5 bases. The CDR3 totals 15 residues. Trimming pared 5 bases from V and 0 bases from J, leaving 13 bases between. CDR1 SGHVS and CDR2 FNYEAQ come from the germline V gene. In DNA, the CDR3 is TGTGCCAGCAGCCTATGGCAGGGTCCTAACTATGGCTACACCTTC. Protein product: CASSLWQGPNYGYTF.

V usage is TRBV7-9 and J usage is TRBJ2-5; TRBD1 aligns across 12 bases. The CDR3 runs to 15 residues. Germline CDR1 reads SEHNR; CDR2 reads FQNEAQ (reference sequence). The V gene end was trimmed by 4 bases and the J gene end by 4 bases; junction bases not matched to a gene: 4. The CDR3 nucleotides read TGTGCCAGCAGCTCGGGACAGGGGGCCCTAGAGACCCAGTACTTC. This codes for CASSSGQGALETQYF. Based on the CDR3 plus reference TRBV7-9 and TRBJ2-5, the full variable domain is DTGVSQNPRHKITKRGQNVTFRCDPISEHNRLYWYRQTLGQGPEFLTYFQNEAQLEKSRLLSDRFSAERPKGSFSTLEIQRTEQGDSAMYLCASSSGQGALETQYFGPGTRLLVL.

Only one count was recorded for this clone. CDR3 nucleotides: TGTGCCAGCAGCCCCCAAGGAGGTAGTCACTATGGCTACACCTTC. This sequence encodes CASSPQGGSHYGYTF. The chain has TRBV9 and TRBJ1-2; D gene unclear. V lost 4 bases to trimming and J lost 3 bases, with 16 bases between them. Germline V lookup: CDR1 SGDLS, CDR2 YYNGEE. This CDR3 region has 15 residues.

The rearrangement joins TRBV7-8 to TRBJ2-3; a possible D gene is TRBD2 (7 bases). V lost 5 bases and J lost 3, with 18 bases in between. The CDR3 runs to 16 residues. The germline CDR1 and CDR2 sequences are SGHVS and FQNEAQ. Here the CDR3 DNA reads TGTGCCAGCAGCCTAAGGGGGGGGGCAGGGACAGATACGCAGTATTTT. This translates into CASSLRGGAGTDTQYF.

The gene calls are TRBV5-1 and TRBJ1-3, with a weak D call TRBD1 (5 bases). With 4 bases removed from V and 0 bases from J, the gap between germline ends came to 11 bases. This CDR3 contains 15 residues. Germline CDR1 reads SGHRS; CDR2 reads YFSETQ. CDR3 protein: CASSTTGGSGNTIYF. The CDR3 DNA reads TGCGCCAGCAGCACTACAGGAGGCTCTGGAAACACCATATATTTT.

The J gene is TRBJ2-7, the V gene TRBV7-2; D is undetermined. Per the germline V gene, CDR1 is SGHTA and CDR2 is FQGNSA. There are 14 residues in the CDR3. Trimming shortened V by 3 bases and J by 4 bases, and 13 bases separated the two germline ends. CDR3 region: CASSLDNGPYEQYF. As DNA, the CDR3 is TGTGCCAGCAGCTTGGATAACGGCCCGTACGAGCAGTACTTC.

V and J are TRBV5-4 and TRBJ2-1, with 9 bases identical to TRBD2. CDR3 length equals 16 residues. CDR1 and CDR2 from the germline V gene are SGHNT and YYREEE (reference sequence). The junction had 8 bases not matched to a gene; V was cut back by 2 bases and J by 5 bases. CDR3 in DNA: TGTGCCAGCAGCTTCCCCGGAGCGGGAGGACACAATGAGCAGTTCTTC. Translated: CASSFPGAGGHNEQFF.

The genes are TRBV5-1 and TRBJ2-7; D unclear. Germline assignment: CDR1 SGHRS and CDR2 YFSETQ. This CDR3 spans 12 amino acids. V lost 3 bases, J lost 2 bases, and 6 bases lay in between. The CDR3 DNA sequence: TGCGCCAGCAGCTCACAAACCTACGAGCAGTACTTC. This sequence encodes CASSSQTYEQYF.

The CDR3 sequence is CASSDLYSTDTQYF. The CDR3 DNA reads as TGTGCCAGCAGCGATCTATACAGCACAGATACGCAGTATTTT. The chain uses TRBV11-2 and TRBJ2-3, with D unclear. Trimming pared 5 bases from V and 0 bases from J, leaving 9 bases between. Looked up from germline, CDR1 is SGHAT and CDR2 is FQNNGV. The CDR3 runs to 14 residues. Using reference TRBV11-2 and TRBJ2-3 for the parts outside the CDR3, the full variable domain is EAGVAQSPRYKIIEKRQSVAFWCNPISGHATLYWYQQILGQGPKLLIQFQNNGVVDDSQLPKDRFSAERLKGVDSTLKIQPAKLEDSAVYLCASSDLYSTDTQYFGPGTRLTVL.

This chain joins TRBV7-2 and TRBJ1-4; 7 positions agree with TRBD1. This CDR3 is built from 16 residues. In germline, CDR1 is SGHTA, CDR2 FQGNSA. V lost 3 bases, J lost 2 bases, and 6 bases stayed unmatched. CDR3 residues: CASSLGRGRTNEKLFF. In nucleotides, the CDR3 is TGTGCCAGCAGCTTGGGAAGGGGGCGTACTAATGAAAAACTGTTTTTT. The full variable domain, with the rest looked up from reference TRBV7-2 and TRBJ1-4, is GAGVSQSPSNKVTEKGKDVELRCDPISGHTALYWYRQSLGQGLEFLIYFQGNSAPDKSGLPSDRFSAERTGGSVSTLTIQRTQQEDSAVYLCASSLGRGRTNEKLFFGSGTQLSVL.

J is TRBJ1-1 and V is TRBV10-2; no clear D. The V end lost 4 bases, the J end lost 2 bases, and 8 bases lay between the germline ends. The germline V gene encodes CDR1 WSHSY and CDR2 SAAADI. This CDR3 region has 13 residues. Here the CDR3 reads CASSVDINTEAFF. CDR3 in DNA: TGCGCCAGCAGTGTTGACATTAACACTGAAGCTTTCTTT.

This clone was observed a few times. The rearrangement uses TRBV6-1 and TRBJ1-1; TRBD1 agrees at 10 bases. Germline V gene data show CDR1 as MNHNS and CDR2 as SASEGT. V shed 6 bases and J 4 bases; nucleotides not matched to a gene: 8. CDR3 size: 15 residues. The CDR3 DNA follows: TGTGCCAGCAGCGCCAGGACAGGGGGTCGCACTGAAGCTTTCTTT. Translating it yields CASSARTGGRTEAFF.

The chain is built from TRBV5-4 and TRBJ2-1, with 9 bases that match TRBD2. The J segment lost 0 bases and the V segment lost 6 bases, leaving 4 bases of the junction unmatched. This CDR3 is built from 15 residues. Per germline, CDR1 SGHNT and CDR2 YYREEE (reference sequence). The DNA for the CDR3 is TGTGCCAGCATGGTAGCGGGAGACTCCTACAATGAGCAGTTCTTC. The encoded protein is CASMVAGDSYNEQFF.